This T cell receptor (beta chain) emerged from a study of T cell repertoires in cytomegalovirus infection. Across the whole study: Both CMV infection and a matching HLA type were indicated by public TCR beta signatures.

Study results and limitations: Carriage of CMV together with the relevant HLA was identifiable through cumulative public TCR beta family frequency. In two of eight donors, the top clonotype was HLA-C-restricted CMV-specific.

This clonotype has only a few counts. Antigen unknown. Germline values: CDR1 SEHNR, CDR2 FQNEAQ (reference sequence). The CDR3 is made up of 14 amino acids. The germline V and J ends were trimmed by 5 bases and 4 bases, with 15 bases remaining between them. From the reads, TCRdb called clonotypes with MiXCR, one entry per CDR3 protein. The sample includes roughly 150,000 distinct CDR3 sequences, roughly a sixth seen only once; the top ten take around 20%. This TCR derives from a human donor in good health (CMV status not recorded). Some clones in this sample may be carry-over from other donors' samples. This rearrangement joins TRBV7-9 to TRBJ2-7; a weak D match, TRBD2 (5 bases). Sequenced material: CD8+ T cells from PBMCs. In DNA form, the CDR3 reads TGTGCCAGCAGCCGCGATAGCGCGAGTTACGAGCAGTACTTC. It translates to CASSRDSASYEQYF.